The present entry profiles one T cell receptor beta chain with its context. Its antigen remains unidentified. This specimen comes from a study of early T cells in non-severe SARS-CoV-2 infection. Study details: It was bulk RNA from unsorted whole blood that was sequenced, and the chains were unpaired.

Points from the study as a whole: Missing private and CD4 specificities, VDJdb matching favored anti-spike CD8 responses.

Individual cDNA molecules carried attached unique molecular identifiers. TCRdb re-derived calls from the 5' RACE reads in MiXCR, one entry per CDR3 protein. There are about 64,000 distinct CDR3 sequences in the sample; around 20% occur only once, and around 9.8% lies in the top ten. This CDR3 spans 17 amino acids. Trimming took off 5 bases at V and 0 bases at J, with 21 bases between the two ends. Germline V gives CDR1 SQVTM, CDR2 ANQGSEA. This specimen consisted of whole blood, obtained at baseline. The receptor's source is an adult who was a healthcare worker with PCR-confirmed SARS-CoV-2 infection or an uninfected control (not recorded which). The genes are TRBV29-1 and TRBJ2-3; D is perhaps TRBD2 (5 bases). This chain's CDR3 is CSVRLSQTLLSTDTQYF. CDR3 sequence (DNA): TGCAGCGTTCGACTATCACAGACCTTACTAAGCACAGATACGCAGTATTTT.